This TCR beta chain came from a study of blood T cell repertoires in COVID-19. This CDR3 spans 17 amino acids. The J segment lost 0 bases and the V segment lost 2 bases, leaving 6 bases of the junction unmatched. Germline loops: CDR1 SGHDN, CDR2 FVKESK. Assay used: immunoSEQ multiplex PCR; TCRdb lists only in-frame clones, some missing. The repertoire has a few hundred thousand clones, roughly 87% of them found once; the top ten carry under 2.5%. This chain joins TRBV14 and TRBJ2-2; 7 bases align to TRBD1. The sequenced sample was peripheral blood. This sequence was found in a man aged 40-55 years with active or convalescent COVID-19. The CDR3: CASSQNWGQPNTGELFF. CDR3 coding DNA: TGTGCCAGCAGCCAAAATTGGGGACAGCCGAACACCGGGGAGCTGTTTTTT.